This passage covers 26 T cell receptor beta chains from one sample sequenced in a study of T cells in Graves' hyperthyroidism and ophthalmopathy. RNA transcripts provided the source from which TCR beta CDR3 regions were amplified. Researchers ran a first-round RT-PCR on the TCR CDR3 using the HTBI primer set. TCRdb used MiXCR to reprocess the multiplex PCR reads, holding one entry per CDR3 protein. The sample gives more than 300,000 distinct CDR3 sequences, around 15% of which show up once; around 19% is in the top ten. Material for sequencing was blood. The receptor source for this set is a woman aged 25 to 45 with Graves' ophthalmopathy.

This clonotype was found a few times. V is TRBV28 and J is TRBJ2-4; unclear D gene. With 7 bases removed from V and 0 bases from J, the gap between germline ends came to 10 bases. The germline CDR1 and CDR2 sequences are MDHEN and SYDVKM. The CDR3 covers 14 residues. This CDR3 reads CASNQGLAKNIQYF. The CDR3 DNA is TGTGCCAGCAACCAAGGGTTAGCCAAAAACATTCAGTACTTC.

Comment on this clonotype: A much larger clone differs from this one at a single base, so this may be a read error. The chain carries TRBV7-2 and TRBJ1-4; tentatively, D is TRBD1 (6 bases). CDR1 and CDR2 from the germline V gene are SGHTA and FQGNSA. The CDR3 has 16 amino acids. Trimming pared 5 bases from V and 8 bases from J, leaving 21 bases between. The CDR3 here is CASSPRARQAGEKLFF. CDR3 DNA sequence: TGTGCCAGCAGCCCCAGAGCTCGACAGGCAGGGGAAAAACTGTTTTTT.

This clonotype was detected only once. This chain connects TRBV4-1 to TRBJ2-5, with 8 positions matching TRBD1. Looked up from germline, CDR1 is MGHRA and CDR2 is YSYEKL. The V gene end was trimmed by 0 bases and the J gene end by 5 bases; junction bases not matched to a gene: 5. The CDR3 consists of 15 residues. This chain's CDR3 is CASSQDRWTGETQYF. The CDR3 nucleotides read TGCGCCAGCAGCCAAGATCGGTGGACAGGGGAGACCCAGTACTTC.

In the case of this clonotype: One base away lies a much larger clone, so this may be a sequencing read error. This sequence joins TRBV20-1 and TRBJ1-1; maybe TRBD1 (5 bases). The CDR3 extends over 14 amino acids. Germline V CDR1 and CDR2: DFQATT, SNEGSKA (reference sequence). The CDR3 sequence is CSAREPGGGFETFF. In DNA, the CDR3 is TGCAGTGCTAGAGAGCCCGGGGGGGGGTTTGAAACTTTCTTT.

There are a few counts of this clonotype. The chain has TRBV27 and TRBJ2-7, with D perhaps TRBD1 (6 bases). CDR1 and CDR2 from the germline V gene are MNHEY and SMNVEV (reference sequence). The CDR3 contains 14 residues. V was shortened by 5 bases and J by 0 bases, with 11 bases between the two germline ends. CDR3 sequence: CASSPVDSSYEQYF. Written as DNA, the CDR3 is TGTGCCAGCAGTCCAGTGGACAGCTCCTACGAGCAGTACTTC.

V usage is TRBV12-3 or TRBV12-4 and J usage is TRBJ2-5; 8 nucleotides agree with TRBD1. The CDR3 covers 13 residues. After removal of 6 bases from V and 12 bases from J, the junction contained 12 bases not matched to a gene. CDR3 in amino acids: CASSLTGAPREYF. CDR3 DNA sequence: TGTGCCAGCAGCTTGACAGGGGCCCCAAGGGAGTACTTC.

The CDR3 loop reads CASSPGTQVQETQYF. The CDR3 region has the DNA TGTGCCAGCAGCCCCGGGACGCAGGTCCAAGAGACCCAGTACTTC. The chain combines TRBV7-9 with TRBJ2-5; D tentatively fits TRBD1 or TRBD2 (5 bases each). The germline V gene encodes CDR1 SEHNR and CDR2 FQNEAQ (reference sequence). The CDR3 is 15 residues long. V was pared by 5 bases and J by 1 base, with 14 bases between.

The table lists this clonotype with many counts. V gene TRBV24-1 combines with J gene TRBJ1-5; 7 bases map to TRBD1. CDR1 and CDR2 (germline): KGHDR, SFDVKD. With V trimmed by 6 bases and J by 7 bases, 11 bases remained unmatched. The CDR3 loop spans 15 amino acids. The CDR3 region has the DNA TGTGCCACCAGTTTAGACAGGGATTGGGGACAGCCCCAGCATTTT. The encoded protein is CATSLDRDWGQPQHF.

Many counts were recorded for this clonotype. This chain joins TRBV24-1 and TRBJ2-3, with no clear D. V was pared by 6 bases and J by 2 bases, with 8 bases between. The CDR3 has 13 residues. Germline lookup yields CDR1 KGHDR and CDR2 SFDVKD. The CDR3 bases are TGTGCCACCAGTCCGGAGTACACAGATACGCAGTATTTT. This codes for CATSPEYTDTQYF.

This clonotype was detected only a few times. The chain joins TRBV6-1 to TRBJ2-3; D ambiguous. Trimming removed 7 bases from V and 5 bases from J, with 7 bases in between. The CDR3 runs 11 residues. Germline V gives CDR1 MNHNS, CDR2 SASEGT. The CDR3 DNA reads TGTGCCAGCACCCATCTAGATACGCAGTATTTT. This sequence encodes CASTHLDTQYF.

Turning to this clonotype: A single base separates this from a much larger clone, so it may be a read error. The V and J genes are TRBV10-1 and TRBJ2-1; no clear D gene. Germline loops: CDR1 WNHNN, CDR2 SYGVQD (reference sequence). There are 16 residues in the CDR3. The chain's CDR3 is CASSESQVPGLNVQFF. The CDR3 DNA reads TGCGCCAGCAGTGAGTCCCAGGTCCCGGGTTTGAATGTGCAGTTCTTC.

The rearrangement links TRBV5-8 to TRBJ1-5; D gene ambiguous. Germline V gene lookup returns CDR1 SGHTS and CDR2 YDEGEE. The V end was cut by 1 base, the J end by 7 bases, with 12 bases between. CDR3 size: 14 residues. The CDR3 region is CASSLHLIGQPQHF. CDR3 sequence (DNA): TGTGCCAGCAGCTTGCATCTTATTGGCCAGCCCCAGCATTTT.

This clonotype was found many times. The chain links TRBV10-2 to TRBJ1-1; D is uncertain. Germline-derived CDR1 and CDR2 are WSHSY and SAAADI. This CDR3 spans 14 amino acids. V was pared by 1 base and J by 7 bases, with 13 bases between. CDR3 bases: TGCGCCAGCAGTGAGTTGGCATCGCTAAGTGAAGCTTTCTTT. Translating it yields CASSELASLSEAFF.

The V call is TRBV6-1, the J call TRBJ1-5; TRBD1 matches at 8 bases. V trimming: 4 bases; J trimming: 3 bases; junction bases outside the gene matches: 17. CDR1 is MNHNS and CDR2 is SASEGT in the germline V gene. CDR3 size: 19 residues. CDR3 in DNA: TGTGCCAGCAGTGTCGACAGGGGAACGCCGATCCCATTCAATCAGCCCCAGCATTTT. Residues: CASSVDRGTPIPFNQPQHF.

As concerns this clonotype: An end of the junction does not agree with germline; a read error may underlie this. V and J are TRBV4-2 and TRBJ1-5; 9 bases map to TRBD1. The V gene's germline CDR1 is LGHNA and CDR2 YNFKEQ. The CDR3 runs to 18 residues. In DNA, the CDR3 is TGTGCCAGCAGACACCCGGGACAGGGATCATTCGGCAATCAGCCCCTGCATTTT. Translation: CASRHPGQGSFGNQPLHF.

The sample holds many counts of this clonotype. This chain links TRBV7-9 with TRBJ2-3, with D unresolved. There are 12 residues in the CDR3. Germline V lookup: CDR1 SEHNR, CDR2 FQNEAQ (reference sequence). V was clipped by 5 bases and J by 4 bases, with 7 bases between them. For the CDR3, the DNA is TGTGCCAGCAGCGAATTATCAGATACGCAGTATTTT. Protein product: CASSELSDTQYF. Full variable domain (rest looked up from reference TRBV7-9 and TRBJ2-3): DTGVSQNPRHKITKRGQNVTFRCDPISEHNRLYWYRQTLGQGPEFLTYFQNEAQLEKSRLLSDRFSAERPKGSFSTLEIQRTEQGDSAMYLCASSELSDTQYFGPGTRLTVL.

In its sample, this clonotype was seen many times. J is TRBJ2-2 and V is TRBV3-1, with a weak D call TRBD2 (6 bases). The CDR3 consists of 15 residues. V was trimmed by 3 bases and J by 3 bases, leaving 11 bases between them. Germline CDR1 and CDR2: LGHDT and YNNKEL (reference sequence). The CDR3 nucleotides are TGTGCCAGCAGCCAGGATAGCGGAGACACCGGGGAGCTGTTTTTT. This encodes CASSQDSGDTGELFF.

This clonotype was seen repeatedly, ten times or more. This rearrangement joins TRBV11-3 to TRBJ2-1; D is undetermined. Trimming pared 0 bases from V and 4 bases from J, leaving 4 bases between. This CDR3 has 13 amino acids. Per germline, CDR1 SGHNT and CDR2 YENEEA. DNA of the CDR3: TGTGCCAGCAGCTTAGAAAGTTACAATGAGCAGTTCTTC. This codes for CASSLESYNEQFF.

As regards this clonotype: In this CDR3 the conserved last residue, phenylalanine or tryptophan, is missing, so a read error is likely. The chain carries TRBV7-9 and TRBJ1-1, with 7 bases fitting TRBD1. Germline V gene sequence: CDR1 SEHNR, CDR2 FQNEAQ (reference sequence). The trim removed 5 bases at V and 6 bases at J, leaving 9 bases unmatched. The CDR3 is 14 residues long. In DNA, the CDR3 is TGTGCCAGCAGCGCCGACAGGGTTAACGCTGAAGCTTTCCTT. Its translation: CASSADRVNAEAFL.

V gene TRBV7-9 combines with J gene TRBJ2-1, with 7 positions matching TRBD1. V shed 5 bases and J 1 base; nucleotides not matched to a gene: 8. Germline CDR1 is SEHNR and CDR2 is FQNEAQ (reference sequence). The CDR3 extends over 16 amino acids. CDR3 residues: CASSAPPGQSYNEQFF. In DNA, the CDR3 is TGTGCCAGCAGCGCTCCCCCGGGACAGTCCTACAATGAGCAGTTCTTC. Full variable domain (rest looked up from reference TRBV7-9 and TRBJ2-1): DTGVSQNPRHKITKRGQNVTFRCDPISEHNRLYWYRQTLGQGPEFLTYFQNEAQLEKSRLLSDRFSAERPKGSFSTLEIQRTEQGDSAMYLCASSAPPGQSYNEQFFGPGTRLTVL.

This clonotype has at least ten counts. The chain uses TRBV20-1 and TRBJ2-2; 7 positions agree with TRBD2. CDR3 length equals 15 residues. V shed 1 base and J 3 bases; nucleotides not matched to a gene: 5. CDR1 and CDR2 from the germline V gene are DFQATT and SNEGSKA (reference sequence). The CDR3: CSARAREGYTGELFF. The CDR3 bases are TGCAGTGCTAGAGCTAGGGAGGGATACACCGGGGAGCTGTTTTTT.

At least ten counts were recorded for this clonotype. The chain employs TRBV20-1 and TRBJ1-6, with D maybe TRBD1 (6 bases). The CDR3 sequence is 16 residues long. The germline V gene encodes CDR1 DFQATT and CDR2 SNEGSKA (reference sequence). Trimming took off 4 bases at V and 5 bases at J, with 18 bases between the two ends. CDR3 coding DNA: TGCAGTGCTAAAGGTTGGAAGGACAGCAATAATTCACCCCTCCACTTT. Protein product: CSAKGWKDSNNSPLHF.

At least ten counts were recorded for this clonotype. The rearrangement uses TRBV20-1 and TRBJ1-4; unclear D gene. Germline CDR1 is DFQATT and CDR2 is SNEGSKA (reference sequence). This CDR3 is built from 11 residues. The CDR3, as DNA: TGCATCGGCCGAATGGAGGAAAAACTGTTTTTT. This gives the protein CIGRMEEKLFF.

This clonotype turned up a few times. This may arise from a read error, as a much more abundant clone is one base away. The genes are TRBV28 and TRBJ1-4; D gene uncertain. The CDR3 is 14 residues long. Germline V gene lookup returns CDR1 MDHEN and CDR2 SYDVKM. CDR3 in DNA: TGTGCCAGCAGTATAATGATATCTAATGGAAAACTGTTTTTT. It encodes CASSIMISNGKLFF. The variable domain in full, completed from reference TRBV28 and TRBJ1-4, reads DVKVTQSSRYLVKRTGEKVFLECVQDMDHENMFWYRQDPGLGLRLIYFSYDVKMKEKGDIPEGYSVSREKKERFSLILESASTNQTSMYLCASSIMISNGKLFFGSGTQLSVL.

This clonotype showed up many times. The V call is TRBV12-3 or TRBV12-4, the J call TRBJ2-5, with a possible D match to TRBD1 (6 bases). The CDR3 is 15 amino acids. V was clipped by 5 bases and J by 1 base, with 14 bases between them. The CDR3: CASSLGGQLQETQYF. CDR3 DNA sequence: TGTGCCAGCAGTCTCGGCGGACAGCTCCAAGAGACCCAGTACTTC.

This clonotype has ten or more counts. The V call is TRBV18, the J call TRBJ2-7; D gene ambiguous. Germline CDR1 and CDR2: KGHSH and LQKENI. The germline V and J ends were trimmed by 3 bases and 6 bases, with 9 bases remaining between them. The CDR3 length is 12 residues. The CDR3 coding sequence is TGTGCCAGCTCACCTTCCGGTTTCGAGCAGTACTTC. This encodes CASSPSGFEQYF.